These 5 T cell receptor beta chains came from one sample sequenced in a study of T cell responses to AZD1222 COVID-19 vaccine. Clones were sequenced by immunoSEQ multiplex PCR, and TCRdb holds only the in-frame ones, with some missing. The data contain fewer than 150,000 clones, 80% to 90% of them singletons. Here the sequenced sample was peripheral blood, taken 28 days after the second AZD1222 dose. These receptors came from an adult who received the AZD1222 COVID-19 vaccine.

This clone was found once. V usage is TRBV7-9 and J usage is TRBJ1-5; tentatively, D is TRBD1 (5 bases). CDR3 length: 15 residues. V lost 5 bases, J lost 1 base, and 12 bases lay in between. CDR1 and CDR2 (germline): SEHNR, FQNEAQ (reference sequence). CDR3 sequence: CASSSYRDSNQPQHF. CDR3 nucleotide sequence: TGTGCCAGCAGCAGCTACCGGGACAGCAATCAGCCCCAGCATTTT.

This rearrangement joins TRBV7-2 to TRBJ2-7, with D perhaps matching TRBD1 or TRBD2 (5 bases each). The CDR3 is 13 amino acids. Germline CDR1 reads SGHTA; CDR2 reads FQGNSA. Between the trimmed V and J ends, which lost 4 bases and 6 bases, there was a span of 13 bases. The CDR3 DNA follows: TGTGCCAGCAGCTCCAGCGAGGGGCTCGAGCAGTACTTC. Translated: CASSSSEGLEQYF.

On this clone: Other nucleotide sequences in the sample specify the same CDR3. The chain is built from TRBV7-9 and TRBJ1-4; no clear D gene. Germline values: CDR1 SEHNR, CDR2 FQNEAQ (reference sequence). The V end lost 2 bases, the J end lost 3 bases, and 7 bases lay between the germline ends. The CDR3 consists of 14 residues. CDR3 sequence reads: CASSLRQSNEKLFF. As DNA, the CDR3 is TGTGCCAGCAGCTTACGGCAGTCTAATGAAAAACTGTTTTTT.

The rearrangement uses TRBV12-3 or TRBV12-4 and TRBJ1-1; weak D call: TRBD1 (5 bases). The CDR3 is 13 residues long. Trimming took off 1 base at V and 5 bases at J, with 8 bases between the two ends. The CDR3 DNA reads as TGTGCCAGCAGTTTAGGGGACTCTACTGAAGCTTTCTTT. Translated: CASSLGDSTEAFF.

The chain carries TRBV12-3 or TRBV12-4 and TRBJ1-1; 7 bases are a match to TRBD1. The trim removed 8 bases at V and 1 base at J, leaving 4 bases unmatched. This CDR3 contains 13 residues. CDR3 loop: CASGSGGNTEAFF. The CDR3 DNA reads as TGTGCCAGCGGGTCAGGGGGGAACACTGAAGCTTTCTTT.